The 26 T cell receptor beta chains below were found in one sample sequenced in a study of response to subunit inactivated influenza vaccine. TCRdb independently ran MiXCR on the RT-PCR reads; one entry per CDR3 protein. The sample carries about 780,000 distinct CDR3 sequences, about a fifth recorded once. Sequencing was performed on PBMCs from blood, taken about 5 days after vaccination. The receptors derive from a man in his fifties or sixties who received an inactivated influenza vaccine.

The sample holds many counts of this clonotype. The rearrangement joins TRBV20-1 to TRBJ2-7; TRBD2 matches 8 bases. The CDR3 is 15 amino acids. Unmatched junction bases numbered 12, after V lost 6 bases and J lost 2 bases. Per germline, CDR1 DFQATT and CDR2 SNEGSKA (reference sequence). DNA for the CDR3: TGCAGTGCAACTGATAGTCTAGCGGGCCCCTACGAGCAGTACTTC. Amino acids: CSATDSLAGPYEQYF.

The chain employs TRBV7-6 and TRBJ2-5; D may be TRBD2 (6 bases). With 5 bases removed from V and 1 base from J, the gap between germline ends came to 11 bases. There are 14 residues in the CDR3. Germline V gene lookup returns CDR1 SGHVS and CDR2 FNYEAQ. CDR3 nucleotide sequence: TGTGCCAGCAGCAAGACTAGGCTCCAAGAGACCCAGTACTTC. It is translated as CASSKTRLQETQYF. The variable domain in full, completed from reference TRBV7-6 and TRBJ2-5, reads GAGVSQSPRYKVTKRGQDVALRCDPISGHVSLYWYRQALGQGPEFLTYFNYEAQQDKSGLPNDRFSAERPEGSISTLTIQRTEQRDSAMYRCASSKTRLQETQYFGPGTRLLVL.

This chain uses TRBV7-9 with TRBJ2-7; 10 nucleotides agree with TRBD1. V shed 4 bases, J shed 2 bases, and the junction held 8 bases outside the gene matches. This CDR3 spans 16 amino acids. From germline, CDR1 is SEHNR and CDR2 FQNEAQ (reference sequence). CDR3 residues: CASSSTPGQGTYEQYF. Written as DNA, the CDR3 is TGTGCCAGCAGCTCCACACCGGGACAGGGGACCTACGAGCAGTACTTC. Full variable domain (remainder filled in from reference TRBV7-9 and TRBJ2-7): DTGVSQNPRHKITKRGQNVTFRCDPISEHNRLYWYRQTLGQGPEFLTYFQNEAQLEKSRLLSDRFSAERPKGSFSTLEIQRTEQGDSAMYLCASSSTPGQGTYEQYFGPGTRLTVT.

This clonotype showed up just a few times. It may be a read error: a sequence one base away is much more abundant. This rearrangement joins TRBV6-2 or TRBV6-3 to TRBJ2-1; no reliable D call. CDR3 length: 13 residues. Trimming shortened V by 5 bases and J by 4 bases, and 9 bases separated the two germline ends. Germline-derived CDR1 and CDR2 are MNHEY and SVGEGT. The CDR3 sequence: CASSVGEYNEQFF. The CDR3 DNA sequence: TGTGCCAGCAGTGTAGGAGAGTACAATGAGCAGTTCTTC.

The V gene is TRBV20-1, the J gene TRBJ2-1; tentatively, D is TRBD2 (6 bases). Germline V lookup: CDR1 DFQATT, CDR2 SNEGSKA (reference sequence). This CDR3 spans 11 amino acids. V lost 1 base, J lost 10 bases, and 8 bases lay in between. The CDR3 DNA is TGCAGTGCTAGAGGGGGGAGGGAGCAGTTCTTC. It encodes CSARGGREQFF.

The sample holds a few counts of this clonotype. The rearrangement joins TRBV29-1 to TRBJ2-7; 7 nucleotides agree with TRBD1. Unmatched junction bases numbered 6, after V lost 2 bases and J lost 2 bases. Germline V lookup: CDR1 SQVTM, CDR2 ANQGSEA. The CDR3 is 14 amino acids. Written as DNA, the CDR3 is TGCAGCGTTGAAACCTCGGGACAGACCTACGAGCAGTACTTC. Protein product: CSVETSGQTYEQYF.

This clonotype appeared a few times. The chain couples TRBV13 to TRBJ2-3, with 9 bases identical to TRBD2. Germline V gene sequence: CDR1 PRHDT, CDR2 FYEKMQ (reference sequence). J lost 2 bases, V lost 1 base, and 7 bases had no gene match. The CDR3 has 17 residues. CDR3 amino acids: CASSLVSLAGTTDTQYF. The CDR3 coding sequence is TGTGCCAGCAGCTTAGTCAGTCTAGCGGGGACCACAGATACGCAGTATTTT.

The chain employs TRBV6-6 and TRBJ2-7; D is uncertain. The V end was cut by 6 bases, the J end by 5 bases, with 8 bases between. CDR1 and CDR2 from the germline V gene are MNHNY and SVGAGI (reference sequence). This CDR3 comprises 11 residues. CDR3 residues: CASRNSHEQYF. For the CDR3, the DNA is TGTGCCAGCAGGAATAGCCACGAGCAGTACTTC.

The sample holds many counts of this clonotype. The chain couples TRBV5-1 to TRBJ1-6; TRBD1 might be the D (5 bases). The V end lost 4 bases, the J end lost 8 bases, and 22 bases lay between the germline ends. Germline V gene data show CDR1 as SGHRS and CDR2 as YFSETQ. This CDR3 has 17 amino acids. This CDR3 reads CASSLTAGDRGDSPLHF. The CDR3 DNA sequence: TGCGCCAGCAGCCTAACGGCTGGGGACCGCGGTGATTCACCCCTCCACTTT.

The count of this clonotype is one. The gene calls are TRBV5-1 and TRBJ2-3; D gene unclear. Trimming removed 1 base from V and 5 bases from J, with 14 bases in between. The CDR3 runs to 15 residues. The germline V gene encodes CDR1 SGHRS and CDR2 YFSETQ. The CDR3 is CASSLMGSRQDTQYF. In nucleotides, the CDR3 is TGCGCCAGCAGCTTGATGGGGTCCCGACAAGATACGCAGTATTTT.

In this sample, this clonotype turned up a few times. This chain uses TRBV20-1 with TRBJ2-5; 7 nucleotides agree with TRBD1. This CDR3 has 14 amino acids. V dropped 1 base and J dropped 2; count of bases not matched to a gene: 4. Per germline, CDR1 DFQATT and CDR2 SNEGSKA (reference sequence). In nucleotides, the CDR3 is TGCAGTGCTAGAGGGGTCAGGGGGCAAGAGACCCAGTACTTC. It yields the protein CSARGVRGQETQYF.

The genes are TRBV29-1 and TRBJ2-3; tentatively, D is TRBD1 or TRBD2 (6 bases each). Germline loops: CDR1 SQVTM, CDR2 ANQGSEA. With 5 bases removed from V and 4 bases from J, the gap between germline ends came to 16 bases. The CDR3 is 14 residues long. DNA for the CDR3: TGCAGCGTTTTGGGGGGCGAGGTAGCAGATACGCAGTATTTT. This encodes CSVLGGEVADTQYF.

This clonotype was counted many times. This chain joins TRBV12-3 or TRBV12-4 and TRBJ2-1; 13 bases align to TRBD2. The CDR3 sequence is 15 residues long. After removal of 5 bases from V and 10 bases from J, the junction contained 8 bases not matched to a gene. As DNA, the CDR3 is TGTGCCAGCAGTCCCGGACTAGCGGGAGCTAGAGAGCAGTTCTTC. Residues: CASSPGLAGAREQFF.

This clonotype was observed a few times. V usage is TRBV20-1 and J usage is TRBJ1-6; D gene ambiguous. The CDR3 totals 17 residues. Trimming shortened V by 6 bases and J by 0 bases, and 18 bases separated the two germline ends. Germline CDR1 and CDR2: DFQATT and SNEGSKA (reference sequence). CDR3 DNA sequence: TGCAGTGCGCGAACAGACCTTTCGGGCTCCTATAATTCACCCCTCCACTTT. Translation gives CSARTDLSGSYNSPLHF.

This rearrangement joins TRBV7-9 to TRBJ1-1; 7 bases agree with TRBD1. After removal of 1 base from V and 0 bases from J, the junction contained 2 bases not matched to a gene. The CDR3 sequence is 15 residues long. CDR1 is SEHNR and CDR2 is FQNEAQ in the germline V gene (reference sequence). The CDR3 is CASSLEGTVNTEAFF. In DNA, the CDR3 is TGTGCCAGCAGCTTAGAAGGGACAGTGAACACTGAAGCTTTCTTT.

This chain uses TRBV7-7 with TRBJ2-3; D possibly corresponds to TRBD2 (5 bases). The CDR3 has 15 amino acids. V was cut by 4 bases and J by 3 bases, with 14 bases left in between. The germline V gene has CDR1 SSHAT and CDR2 FNYEAQ (reference sequence). In DNA form, the CDR3 reads TGTGCCAGCAGCTCCACTCGGGGAGATACAGATACGCAGTATTTT. Encoded protein: CASSSTRGDTDTQYF.

This clonotype has only a few counts. V gene TRBV12-3 or TRBV12-4 combines with J gene TRBJ1-5, with TRBD1 matching over 7 bases. J was trimmed by 3 bases and V by 3 bases; bases with no gene match: 5. This CDR3 comprises 15 residues. In DNA form, the CDR3 reads TGTGCCAGCAGTTTTGGGGACAGTAACAATCAGCCCCAGCATTTT. Its translation: CASSFGDSNNQPQHF.

The chain links TRBV28 to TRBJ2-7; tentatively, D is TRBD1 (6 bases). The CDR3 totals 14 residues. Trimming took 2 bases from V and 2 from J, leaving 10 bases between them. Germline lookup yields CDR1 MDHEN and CDR2 SYDVKM. In DNA form, the CDR3 reads TGTGCCAGCAGTTTAACAGGGATGACCTACGAGCAGTACTTC. Protein product: CASSLTGMTYEQYF.

Many counts were recorded for this clonotype. This chain uses TRBV12-3 or TRBV12-4 with TRBJ2-7; D is unresolved. CDR3 length equals 12 residues. The V and J ends lost 7 bases and 0 bases respectively, with 7 bases between them. The CDR3 nucleotides are TGTGCCAGCACAGGTCACTCCTACGAGCAGTACTTC. This translates into CASTGHSYEQYF.

Concerning this clonotype: Relative to the germline gene, one junction end is altered; a read error may explain this. The rearrangement joins TRBV2 to TRBJ2-7, with TRBD2 matching 9 bases. The CDR3 covers 13 residues. Germline assignment: CDR1 SNHLY and CDR2 FYNNEI. The CDR3 protein is CASREAGGGEQYF. The DNA of the CDR3 is TGTGCCAGCAGGGAAGCGGGAGGCGGCGAGCAGTACTTC.

Here the CDR3 reads CASSPVAGRHEQYF. In DNA form, the CDR3 reads TGTGCCAGCAGCCCAGTGGCGGGAAGGCACGAGCAGTACTTC. V usage is TRBV11-2 and J usage is TRBJ2-7; possible D gene TRBD2, 6 bases. The CDR3 length is 14 residues. V lost 5 bases and J 5 bases, leaving 16 bases between the germline ends. CDR1 and CDR2 (germline): SGHAT, FQNNGV.

There are a few counts of this clonotype. This chain connects TRBV28 to TRBJ2-1; 9 nucleotides line up with TRBD2. V lost 4 bases, J lost 4 bases, and 8 bases stayed unmatched. Germline V gene lookup returns CDR1 MDHEN and CDR2 SYDVKM. The CDR3 totals 16 residues. This chain's CDR3 is CASSSIGGLAYNEQFF. The CDR3, as DNA: TGTGCCAGCAGTTCCATCGGGGGACTAGCATACAATGAGCAGTTCTTC.

A note on this clonotype: A read error may produce the germline difference seen at one junction end. This chain connects TRBV4-1 to TRBJ1-2; 10 bases align to TRBD1. The V gene's germline CDR1 is MGHRA and CDR2 YSYEKL. This CDR3 has 12 amino acids. The CDR3 DNA sequence: TGCGCCAGCAGCCATCCGGGACAGGGGATTTCCTTC. Translating it yields CASSHPGQGISF.

The chain joins TRBV11-2 to TRBJ2-1; D perhaps matches TRBD2 (6 bases). Germline V lookup: CDR1 SGHAT, CDR2 FQNNGV. The CDR3 has 17 residues. V lost 1 base and J lost 1, with 14 bases in between. Here the CDR3 DNA reads TGTGCCAGCAGCTTAGTTGGGGGGAGCGGGTCCTACAATGAGCAGTTCTTC. Protein: CASSLVGGSGSYNEQFF.

This clonotype was observed once. The rearrangement links TRBV30 to TRBJ2-1; 16 bases map to TRBD2. The CDR3 has 17 residues. V was clipped by 2 bases and J by 7 bases; unmatched bases: 8. Germline lookup yields CDR1 GTSNPN and CDR2 SVGIG (reference sequence). CDR3 amino acids: CAWSPGTSGRAANEQFF. The CDR3 nucleotides read TGTGCCTGGAGTCCAGGGACTAGCGGGAGGGCCGCGAATGAGCAGTTCTTC.

This clonotype was seen more than once but under ten times. The J gene is TRBJ2-5, the V gene TRBV10-3; TRBD1 matches 9 bases. Germline CDR1 is ENHRY and CDR2 is SYGVKD. This CDR3 region has 14 residues. J lost 5 bases, V lost 3 bases, and 4 bases had no gene match. CDR3: CAISEGTGSETQYF. For the CDR3, the DNA is TGTGCCATCAGTGAAGGGACAGGGTCCGAGACCCAGTACTTC.